Shown below are 7 T cell receptor beta chains from a single sample sequenced in a study of technical replicates of blood from several donors (dated by TCRdb to the late 2010s). The library was built by means of the immunoSEQ multiplex PCR assay. TCRdb holds this immuneACCESS table with in-frame rearrangements only. Some clones are missing; in checked studies, unresolved V genes explain under half, and the rest has no known cause. This sample is represented by under 75,000 clones; approximately 86% of them were singletons. Of the sample, around 5.1% is held by the ten largest clones. Sequenced: PBMCs. The source is a human donor in good health. Some clones in this sample may be carry-over from other donors' samples.

The V and J genes are TRBV4-1 and TRBJ1-4, with D perhaps TRBD1 (6 bases). CDR1 is MGHRA, CDR2 YSYEKL, per germline. Between the trimmed V and J ends, which lost 6 bases and 7 bases, there was a span of 18 bases. This CDR3 contains 15 residues. As DNA, the CDR3 is TGCGCCAGCAGACGCCTAGACAGGAGAACTGAAAAACTGTTTTTT. This gives the protein CASRRLDRRTEKLFF.

This chain connects TRBV6-6 to TRBJ1-6; 7 bases map to TRBD1. V was pared by 5 bases and J by 4 bases, with 5 bases of the junction left unmatched. The length of the CDR3 is 15 residues. Germline V gene data show CDR1 as MNHNY and CDR2 as SVGAGI (reference sequence). DNA of the CDR3: TGTGCCAGCAGTCCGGGGACAGTTTATAATTCACCCCTCCACTTT. Residues: CASSPGTVYNSPLHF.

CDR3 sequence (DNA): TGCGCCAGCAGCGAGGGGACAGGGTCGTATGAAAAACTGTTTTTT. Encoded protein: CASSEGTGSYEKLFF. This chain joins TRBV5-1 and TRBJ1-4; 9 bases align to TRBD1. The CDR3 has 15 amino acids. CDR1 and CDR2 (germline): SGHRS, YFSETQ. Germline trimming cut 4 bases from V and 6 bases from J; bases unmatched to any gene: 7. Full variable domain (missing parts from reference TRBV5-1 and TRBJ1-4): KAGVTQTPRYLIKTRGQQVTLSCSPISGHRSVSWYQQTPGQGLQFLFEYFSETQRNKGNFPGRFSGRQFSNSRSEMNVSTLELGDSALYLCASSEGTGSYEKLFFGSGTQLSVL.

This clone has just a few counts. The rearrangement uses TRBV14 and TRBJ1-4; 8 nucleotides line up with TRBD1. The CDR3 is made up of 15 amino acids. CDR1 SGHDN and CDR2 FVKESK come from the germline V gene. The ends lost 4 bases at V and 8 bases at J; junction bases unmatched: 9. The CDR3 DNA reads TGTGCCAGCAGCCGACAGACAGGGGTCGGAGAAAAACTGTTTTTT. It codes for CASSRQTGVGEKLFF.

The V and J genes are TRBV6-1 and TRBJ1-2; 8 bases match TRBD1. Germline trimming cut 2 bases from V and 7 bases from J; bases unmatched to any gene: 12. Per germline, CDR1 MNHNS and CDR2 SASEGT. The CDR3 contains 16 residues. CDR3 in amino acids: CASSESWTGRVGGYTF. CDR3 nucleotide sequence: TGTGCCAGCAGTGAATCCTGGACAGGGCGGGTGGGTGGCTACACCTTC.

This chain joins TRBV18 and TRBJ2-1; unclear D gene. The V gene's germline CDR1 is KGHSH and CDR2 LQKENI. CDR3 length: 14 amino acids. V was pared by 3 bases and J by 5 bases, with 11 bases between. The CDR3 DNA sequence: TGTGCCAGCTCACCCCGGCTAGTCGACAATGAGCAGTTCTTC. Protein sequence: CASSPRLVDNEQFF.

This clone appeared a few times. The rearrangement links TRBV4-1 to TRBJ1-2; no firm D call. The CDR3 loop spans 16 amino acids. V was cut by 0 bases and J by 5 bases, with 16 bases left in between. CDR1 is MGHRA and CDR2 is YSYEKL in the germline V gene. The CDR3 sequence: CASSQDTRAPSYGYTF. CDR3 sequence (DNA): TGCGCCAGCAGCCAAGATACCCGAGCCCCCTCTTATGGCTACACCTTC.